The clone carrying this TCR beta chain occurred a few times. The V end lost 5 bases, the J end lost 7 bases, and 17 bases lay between the germline ends. CDR3 length: 15 amino acids. Germline loops: CDR1 SGHAT, CDR2 FQNNGV. Only in-frame clones appear in the TCRdb table, and some are missing; sequencing was by immunoSEQ multiplex PCR. This sample carries roughly 250,000 clones, about 87% of them seen once, and the ten largest clones take approximately 1.5%. Participants were aged roughly 18 to 89 years, lived in about two dozen US areas, and enrolled virtually. The source of the sample is a study of blood T cell repertoires in COVID-19. Study-level information: PBMCs, B-cell-depleted T cells, or T cells provided the cDNA or gDNA that made up the material.

The sample comprised PBMCs or T cells enriched from blood (not recorded which). This sequence joins TRBV11-2 and TRBJ2-2, with a tentative D call TRBD2 (5 bases). The clonotype comes from a woman in her 50s who had recovered from COVID-19. CDR3 residues: CASSLGVVTSGELFF. CDR3 DNA sequence: TGTGCCAGCAGCCTCGGGGTAGTTACTAGCGGGGAGCTGTTTTTT.